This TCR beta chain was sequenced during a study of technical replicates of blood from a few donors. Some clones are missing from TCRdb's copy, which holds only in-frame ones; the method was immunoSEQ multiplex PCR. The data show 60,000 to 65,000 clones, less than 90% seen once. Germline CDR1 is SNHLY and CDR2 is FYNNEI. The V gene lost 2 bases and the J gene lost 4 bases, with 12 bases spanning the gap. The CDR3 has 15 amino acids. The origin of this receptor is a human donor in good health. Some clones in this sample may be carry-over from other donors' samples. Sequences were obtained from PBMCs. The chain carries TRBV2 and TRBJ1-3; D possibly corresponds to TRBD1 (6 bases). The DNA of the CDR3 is TGTGCCAGCAGTGAAACAGGGTTCTCGGGAAACACCATATATTTT. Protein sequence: CASSETGFSGNTIYF.